These T cell receptor beta chains were read from a single sample in a study of cytomegalovirus exposure and HLA in healthy donors. Libraries were prepared by immunoSEQ multiplex PCR; TCRdb keeps only in-frame clonotypes and omits some of them. This sample contains roughly 200,000 clones. What was sequenced was PBMCs. These receptors were collected from a girl aged 2 to 10 in good health and CMV-seropositive. Each CDR3 is given with its conserved first and last residue. A D gene is named only where the DNA matches it firmly.

>TRBV23-1|.|TRBJ1-1|18
TGCGCCAGCAGTCACCGGGTGAAGGCCGGTGGTGCCCTCACTGAAGCTTTCTTT
CASSHRVKAGGALTEAFF
>TRBV5-6|.|TRBJ2-7|13
TGTGCCACCTCTTTGTCAGGGATCGGCGAGCAGTACTTC
CATSLSGIGEQYF
>TRBV6-1|TRBD1|TRBJ2-7|15
TGTGCCAGCAGTGACCGGACAGGGGGTCGCTACGAGCAGTACTTC
CASSDRTGGRYEQYF
>TRBV7-6|TRBD1|TRBJ2-7|13
TGTGCCAGCCGACAGGGGACCTCCTACGAGCAGTACTTC
CASRQGTSYEQYF
>TRBV2|.|TRBJ1-2|11
TGTGCCAGCATGGCCCTCTATGGCTACACCTTC
CASMALYGYTF
>TRBV5-1|.|TRBJ1-1|14
TGCGCCAGCAGCTCGCCTGGCCAGTACACTGAAGCTTTCTTT
CASSSPGQYTEAFF
>TRBV19|.|TRBJ2-1|13
TGTGCCAGTAGTATAGATTGGGCGATTGAGCAGTTCTTC
CASSIDWAIEQFF
>TRBV6-5|TRBD1|TRBJ1-2|14
TGTGCCAGCAGTCCTCCGACAGGGGGGAATGGCTACACCTTC
CASSPPTGGNGYTF
>TRBV19|.|TRBJ1-5|12
TGTGCCAGCGGACAGCTCAATCAGCCCCAGCATTTT
CASGQLNQPQHF
>TRBV5-1|.|TRBJ2-7|12
TGCGCCAGCAGCTTGGGTTACTACGAGCAGTACTTC
CASSLGYYEQYF
>TRBV9|.|TRBJ1-1|14
TGTGCCAGCAGCGTAGCTACCCGGACAGCTGAAGCTTTCTTT
CASSVATRTAEAFF
>TRBV14|TRBD2|TRBJ2-1|15
TGTGCCAGCAGCGAACCGGGACTAGCGGTATCGGAGCAGTTCTTC
CASSEPGLAVSEQFF